These 25 T cell receptor beta chains share one sample of origin, sequenced in a study of shared clonotypes between healthy human individuals. Some clones are missing from TCRdb's copy, which holds only in-frame ones; the method was immunoSEQ multiplex PCR. The repertoire holds 500,000 to 700,000 clones, with 95% as singletons. Naive-designated CD8 cells lacked CD45RO, were positively enriched for CCR7, and omitted terminally differentiated effector memory CD45RA+ cells. Sequenced: naive CD8+ T cells sorted from blood. These TCRs come from a young woman in good health.

In nucleotides, the CDR3 is TGTGCCAGCAGTGCCGGGACTAGCGTTTACAATGAGCAGTTCTTC. Translated, it gives CASSAGTSVYNEQFF. The chain has TRBV27 and TRBJ2-1, with 10 bases matching TRBD2. The CDR3 has 15 residues. The junction had 5 bases not matched to a gene; V was cut back by 5 bases and J by 4 bases. CDR1 and CDR2 from the germline V gene are MNHEY and SMNVEV (reference sequence).

The V call is TRBV29-1, the J call TRBJ2-3; D not resolved. This CDR3 contains 12 residues. CDR1 and CDR2 from the germline V gene are SQVTM and ANQGSEA. The V end was cut by 4 bases, the J end by 1 base, with 6 bases between. CDR3 protein: CSVVARTDTQYF. The CDR3 DNA reads as TGCAGCGTTGTAGCTCGCACAGATACGCAGTATTTT.

This clone has only one observation. CDR3 region: CASSLSQPDTQYF. As DNA, the CDR3 is TGTGCCAGCAGTTTGAGTCAGCCAGATACGCAGTATTTT. The chain joins TRBV28 to TRBJ2-3, with D unclear. Trimming removed 3 bases from V and 4 bases from J, with 8 bases in between. CDR3 length: 13 amino acids. Per germline, CDR1 MDHEN and CDR2 SYDVKM.

The chain carries TRBV7-2 and TRBJ2-1; 7 positions agree with TRBD2. The V segment lost 4 bases and the J segment 7 bases; nucleotides outside the gene matches: 19. Germline assignment: CDR1 SGHTA and CDR2 FQGNSA. CDR3 length: 18 amino acids. As DNA, the CDR3 is TGTGCCAGCAGCTCCAAGAGGTATCGAGCGGGATTAGGGAATGAGCAGTTCTTC. Translated, it gives CASSSKRYRAGLGNEQFF. The full variable domain, in which reference TRBV7-2 and TRBJ2-1 provide the parts outside the CDR3, is GAGVSQSPSNKVTEKGKDVELRCDPISGHTALYWYRQSLGQGLEFLIYFQGNSAPDKSGLPSDRFSAERTGGSVSTLTIQRTQQEDSAVYLCASSSKRYRAGLGNEQFFGPGTRLTVL.

CDR3 amino acids: CASSPTGEAYEQYF. The CDR3 nucleotides read TGTGCCAGCAGCCCTACAGGGGAGGCCTACGAGCAGTACTTC. The rearrangement links TRBV7-9 to TRBJ2-7, with D possibly matching TRBD1 (7 bases). Germline CDR1 reads SEHNR; CDR2 reads FQNEAQ (reference sequence). The CDR3 runs to 14 residues. V was cut by 5 bases and J by 2 bases, with 13 bases left in between.

In DNA form, the CDR3 reads TGCAGCGTTGACGGAGACAGTTACTACGAGCAGTACTTC. Its protein is CSVDGDSYYEQYF. The V call is TRBV29-1, the J call TRBJ2-7; weak D call: TRBD1 (5 bases). Per germline, CDR1 SQVTM and CDR2 ANQGSEA. V was trimmed by 3 bases and J by 3 bases, leaving 12 bases between them. This CDR3 contains 13 residues.

As to this clone: Other DNA sequences from this sample encode an identical CDR3 as well. This chain joins TRBV5-1 and TRBJ1-1, with D unclear. Per the germline V gene, CDR1 is SGHRS and CDR2 is YFSETQ. Trimming took 0 bases from V and 1 from J, leaving 4 bases between them. This CDR3 has 13 amino acids. The CDR3 coding sequence is TGCGCCAGCAGCTTGGGGGGGAACACTGAAGCTTTCTTT. Translated, it gives CASSLGGNTEAFF.

The V gene is TRBV29-1, the J gene TRBJ2-7, with D possibly being TRBD2 (6 bases). V gave up 6 bases and J gave up 3 bases, with 15 bases separating them. CDR3 length: 13 residues. Per the germline V gene, CDR1 is SQVTM and CDR2 is ANQGSEA. The DNA for the CDR3 is TGCAGCGTCGTAAAAGGTAGCGGCTACGAGCAGTACTTC. It codes for CSVVKGSGYEQYF.

This sequence joins TRBV27 and TRBJ1-5; D uncertain. This CDR3 has 14 residues. The germline gives CDR1 MNHEY, CDR2 SMNVEV (reference sequence). With 2 bases removed from V and 3 bases from J, the gap between germline ends came to 8 bases. CDR3 nucleotides: TGTGCCAGCAGTTTAGGGTTTACCAATCAGCCCCAGCATTTT. It is translated as CASSLGFTNQPQHF.

The chain has TRBV19 and TRBJ1-5, with D unclear. Germline V gene data show CDR1 as LNHDA and CDR2 as SQIVND (reference sequence). The CDR3 sequence is 15 residues long. V was pared by 6 bases and J by 3 bases, with 15 bases between. CDR3 sequence: CASRDWMDSNQPQHF. In DNA, the CDR3 is TGTGCCAGTAGAGATTGGATGGATTCCAATCAGCCCCAGCATTTT.

This clone was counted once. This chain connects TRBV5-5 to TRBJ2-7; D not certain. V lost 4 bases and J 7 bases, leaving 18 bases between the germline ends. CDR1 and CDR2 (germline): SGHKS, YYEKEE (reference sequence). This CDR3 contains 14 residues. The DNA of the CDR3 is TGTGCCAGCAGCCCCACGGACGCTAATGTGGAGCAGTACTTC. It encodes CASSPTDANVEQYF. The full variable domain, completed using reference TRBV5-5 and TRBJ2-7, is DAGVTQSPTHLIKTRGQQVTLRCSPISGHKSVSWYQQVLGQGPQFIFQYYEKEERGRGNFPDRFSARQFPNYSSELNVNALLLGDSALYLCASSPTDANVEQYFGPGTRLTVT.

The gene calls are TRBV6-1 and TRBJ1-1, with D possibly being TRBD1 (5 bases). The CDR3 length is 14 residues. Germline V gene sequence: CDR1 MNHNS, CDR2 SASEGT. V was clipped by 6 bases and J by 1 base, with 12 bases between them. The CDR3 coding sequence is TGTGCCAGCAGGATGGGGCCAAAGAACACTGAAGCTTTCTTT. Protein sequence: CASRMGPKNTEAFF.

This chain uses TRBV19 with TRBJ2-1; 12 nucleotides agree with TRBD2. This CDR3 has 16 residues. In germline, CDR1 is LNHDA, CDR2 SQIVND (reference sequence). V trimming: 1 base; J trimming: 7 bases; junction bases outside the gene matches: 5. DNA of the CDR3: TGTGCCAGTAGTATAGGACTAGCGGGAGTAGTGAATGAGCAGTTCTTC. Its translation is CASSIGLAGVVNEQFF.

The chain joins TRBV4-1 to TRBJ1-5; weak D call: TRBD1 (6 bases). The CDR3 consists of 15 residues. Trimming shortened V by 2 bases and J by 2 bases, and 10 bases separated the two germline ends. Germline CDR1 reads MGHRA; CDR2 reads YSYEKL. CDR3 sequence reads: CASSQHREGNQPQHF. CDR3 nucleotides: TGCGCCAGCAGCCAACACAGGGAAGGCAATCAGCCCCAGCATTTT.

The chain has TRBV7-9 and TRBJ2-1; D is unclear. CDR3 length: 16 residues. Germline CDR1 reads SEHNR; CDR2 reads FQNEAQ (reference sequence). V was cut by 2 bases and J by 5 bases, with 16 bases left in between. The CDR3 DNA sequence: TGTGCCAGCAGCTTATCCAACGCAAGCCCCAACAATGAGCAGTTCTTC. Translation gives CASSLSNASPNNEQFF. Full variable domain (rest looked up from reference TRBV7-9 and TRBJ2-1): DTGVSQNPRHKITKRGQNVTFRCDPISEHNRLYWYRQTLGQGPEFLTYFQNEAQLEKSRLLSDRFSAERPKGSFSTLEIQRTEQGDSAMYLCASSLSNASPNNEQFFGPGTRLTVL.

V and J are TRBV2 and TRBJ1-1; no clear D. From germline, CDR1 is SNHLY and CDR2 FYNNEI. CDR3 length: 12 residues. V lost 3 bases to trimming and J lost 0 bases, with 2 bases between them. The CDR3 reads CASSDLNTEAFF. The CDR3 region has the DNA TGTGCCAGCAGTGATTTGAACACTGAAGCTTTCTTT.

Concerning this clone itself: Other DNA sequences in this specimen translate into the identical CDR3. This rearrangement joins TRBV29-1 to TRBJ2-7; the D is unclear. Trimming took 4 bases from V and 0 from J, leaving 10 bases between them. The germline V gene has CDR1 SQVTM and CDR2 ANQGSEA. The CDR3 covers 13 residues. The DNA for the CDR3 is TGCAGCGTTGTTGGCGGAAGCTCCTACGAGCAGTACTTC. It translates to CSVVGGSSYEQYF.

The rearrangement joins TRBV19 to TRBJ1-4; D gene uncertain. The CDR3 contains 13 residues. Germline-derived CDR1 and CDR2 are LNHDA and SQIVND (reference sequence). V was pared by 2 bases and J by 5 bases, with 6 bases between. The CDR3 coding sequence is TGTGCCAGTAGTATATGGTTAAATGAAAAACTGTTTTTT. Translated, it gives CASSIWLNEKLFF.

The J gene is TRBJ2-7, the V gene TRBV5-3; 10 nucleotides line up with TRBD2. TRBV5-3 is recorded as an ORF, its role being uncertain. CDR3 size: 15 residues. Germline trimming cut 5 bases from V and 3 bases from J; bases unmatched to any gene: 8. CDR3 DNA: TGTGCCAGAAGTCGAAGACTAGCGGGCGACTACGAGCAGTACTTC. This translates into CARSRRLAGDYEQYF.

V usage is TRBV2 and J usage is TRBJ2-7; tentatively, D is TRBD2 (6 bases). This CDR3 has 12 residues. The V and J ends lost 3 bases and 8 bases respectively, with 11 bases between them. Germline lookup yields CDR1 SNHLY and CDR2 FYNNEI. As DNA, the CDR3 is TGTGCCAGCAGTGATGGACTACCCCAGCAGTACTTC. The encoded protein is CASSDGLPQQYF.

The chain carries TRBV5-1 and TRBJ2-3; D not certain. V lost 1 base and J lost 4, with 10 bases in between. CDR1 is SGHRS, CDR2 YFSETQ, per germline. CDR3 length equals 14 residues. The CDR3 spells CASSLRTGSDTQYF. The CDR3 DNA is TGCGCCAGCAGCTTGAGGACCGGATCAGATACGCAGTATTTT.

The chain uses TRBV7-2 and TRBJ2-4; D perhaps matches TRBD1 (6 bases). This CDR3 spans 15 amino acids. Germline CDR1 and CDR2: SGHTA and FQGNSA. The V end lost 5 bases, the J end lost 1 base, and 12 bases lay between the germline ends. For the CDR3, the DNA is TGTGCCAGCAGCCCAGGGGTCTGGGCCAAAAACATTCAGTACTTC. Translation: CASSPGVWAKNIQYF.

V is TRBV14 and J is TRBJ2-7; D is uncertain. Trimming removed 2 bases from V and 1 base from J, with 6 bases in between. Per the germline V gene, CDR1 is SGHDN and CDR2 is FVKESK. The CDR3 has 13 amino acids. The CDR3 nucleotides read TGTGCCAGCAGCCAATATCGGTCCTACGAGCAGTACTTC. It specifies CASSQYRSYEQYF.

The chain is built from TRBV29-1 and TRBJ1-4; 8 bases line up with TRBD1. The CDR3 runs to 16 residues. CDR1 SQVTM and CDR2 ANQGSEA come from the germline V gene. Trimming removed 7 bases from V and 3 bases from J; junction bases left unmatched: 13. The CDR3 protein is CSGIQGVKAANEKLFF. The CDR3 DNA sequence: TGCAGCGGAATACAGGGGGTGAAGGCAGCTAATGAAAAACTGTTTTTT.

This chain links TRBV29-1 with TRBJ2-1; 9 bases agree with TRBD1. CDR1 and CDR2 (germline): SQVTM, ANQGSEA. The CDR3 totals 14 residues. V lost 3 bases, J lost 8 bases, and 8 bases stayed unmatched. The CDR3 sequence is CSVDVGQGWDEQFF. CDR3 DNA sequence: TGCAGCGTTGACGTAGGACAGGGGTGGGATGAGCAGTTCTTC.